A selection of T cell receptor beta chains follows, all from one sample in a study of T cell responses to AZD1222 COVID-19 vaccine. Measured with immunoSEQ multiplex PCR; TCRdb has only the in-frame clones, and not every one. Among about 160,000 clones listed, approximately 94% were seen once. This material consisted of peripheral blood, taken 28 days after the second AZD1222 dose. Source of these receptors: an adult who received the AZD1222 COVID-19 vaccine. Both conserved end residues are part of each CDR3. D genes are given only for firm matches. Where a row states a size, it is once, few, many or the class of an expanded clone; other rows omit it.

j_call d_call clone_size v_call cdr3_nt cdr3_aa
TRBJ1-5 . . TRBV4-2 TGTGCCAGCAGCCAGTACCCCGGTAGCAATCAGCCCCAGCATTTT CASSQYPGSNQPQHF
TRBJ2-5 . few TRBV14 TGTGCCAGCAGCCACTCTCCCGCCGGGAGTTGGGAGACCCAGTACTTC CASSHSPAGSWETQYF
TRBJ1-2 TRBD1 . TRBV3-1/TRBV3-2 TGTGCCAGCAGCTGGGGACAGAGAGATGGCTACACCTTC CASSWGQRDGYTF
TRBJ1-1 . . TRBV2 TGTGCCAGCAGTGAGTTCGTGAACACTGAAGCTTTCTTT CASSEFVNTEAFF
TRBJ2-2 . once TRBV4-3 TGCGCCAGCAGCCAGTTGCGGCAGGCTGGCACCGGGGAGCTGTTTTTT CASSQLRQAGTGELFF
TRBJ1-1 TRBD1 . TRBV11-2 TGTGCCAGCAGCTTTTGGGACAGGGGGCACACTGAAGCTTTCTTT CASSFWDRGHTEAFF
TRBJ2-7 . . TRBV30 TGTGCCTGGAGTGTCGGCCGAGCTGCCTACGAGCAGTACTTC CAWSVGRAAYEQYF
TRBJ2-5 . . TRBV7-3 TGTGCCAGCAGCACGAGGGGAGGCGAGACCCAGTACTTC CASSTRGGETQYF
TRBJ1-5 . . TRBV3-1/TRBV3-2 TGTGCCAGCAGCCAAGATAGAACGAATAATCAGCCCCAGCATTTT CASSQDRTNNQPQHF
TRBJ2-7 . . TRBV6-5 TGTGCCAGCAGTTACTCGTATGCACCTTCCTACGAGCAGTACTTC CASSYSYAPSYEQYF
TRBJ2-1 TRBD2 . TRBV14 TGTGCCAGCAGCCTCCCCAGCGGGAGATGGGGCTATGAGCAGTTCTTC CASSLPSGRWGYEQFF
TRBJ2-7 . . TRBV15 TGTGCCACCAGCAGTCTTCCGACTAGAGGTTACTACGAGCAGTACTTC CATSSLPTRGYYEQYF
TRBJ1-6 . . TRBV7-8 TGTGCCAGCACCGCCTCCCGCGTTAATTCACCCCTCCACTTT CASTASRVNSPLHF
TRBJ1-5 TRBD1 . TRBV30 TGTGCCTGGAGTGTAGGGACAGGGGGGTCGGGTCAGCCCCAGCATTTT CAWSVGTGGSGQPQHF
TRBJ2-2 TRBD2 once TRBV2 TGTGCCAGCAGTAGGCTAGCGGGAGAAGTTTGGACCGGGGAGCTGTTTTTT CASSRLAGEVWTGELFF
TRBJ2-5 TRBD2 . TRBV15 TGTGCCACCAGCAGAGTGTTGGCTAGCGGGAGGAAGGAGACCCAGTACTTC CATSRVLASGRKETQYF
TRBJ2-7 . . TRBV4-1 TGCGCCAGCAGCCAAGATGCCACAATCTACGAGCAGTACTTC CASSQDATIYEQYF
TRBJ1-5 . . TRBV4-3 TGCGCCAGCAGCCAAGATCTTCAAAATCAGCCCCAGCATTTT CASSQDLQNQPQHF
TRBJ2-3 TRBD2 . TRBV7-8 TGTGCCAGCAGCTTAGGACTAGCGGGAGAGCTTCTTACGCAGTATTTT CASSLGLAGELLTQYF
TRBJ1-4 . . TRBV6-1 TGTGCCAGCAGTGAAGAAGGAGGGAGGTTGAGATATGAAAAACTGTTTTTT CASSEEGGRLRYEKLFF
TRBJ1-2 . . TRBV3-1/TRBV3-2 TGTGCCAGCAGCCAAGATATGAGGGGCTACACCTTC CASSQDMRGYTF
TRBJ2-2 TRBD2 . TRBV5-1 TGCGCCAGCAGCTTGGTTACTAGCGGCGGAGGGGAGCTGTTTTTT CASSLVTSGGGELFF
TRBJ1-1 . . TRBV10-3 TGTGCCATCAGCTCTCACGGGGACGCGGGAAACACTGAAGCTTTCTTT CAISSHGDAGNTEAFF
TRBJ2-1 . . TRBV18 TGTGCCAGCTCACCACCGGACCGGAGCAATGAGCAGTTCTTC CASSPPDRSNEQFF
TRBJ2-3 TRBD2 . TRBV7-2 TGTGCCAGCAGCCCCGGGACTAGCGGGGTTACCTTCACAGATACGCAGTATTTT CASSPGTSGVTFTDTQYF
TRBJ1-2 . few TRBV29-1 TGCAGCGTTGAACGGCAAACTAACTATGGCTACACCTTC CSVERQTNYGYTF
TRBJ1-5 . once TRBV18 TGTGCCAGCTCACCAGTAGAAGCTGGACCTGGCAATCAGCCCCAGCATTTT CASSPVEAGPGNQPQHF